This T cell receptor beta chain was recovered during a study of T-cell reconstitution after alpha-beta-depleted transplantation in children. This clonotype was seen a few times. The target antigen is unknown. Study results and caveats: Reports say that about two months after transplant, the alpha-beta T cells came out of several hundred graft clones that had expanded. Newly produced T cells mostly accounted for T-cell counts and diversity one year post-transplant. It was surviving recipient T cells and thymic progenitors that gave some patients high TCRbeta diversity at day 60.

Unique molecular identifiers were used to barcode this TCRbeta library. TCRdb re-derived calls from the PCR reads in MiXCR, one entry per CDR3 protein. The profile shows 250,000 or so distinct CDR3 sequences, 20% to 30% of them singletons. The length of the CDR3 is 14 residues. Trimming removed 5 bases from V and 0 bases from J, with 10 bases in between. This TCR came from a female patient aged 2-10 years who had a stem cell transplant for congenital amegakaryocytic thrombocytopenia, so the T cells may come from the graft donor. The V gene is TRBV12-3 or TRBV12-4, the J gene TRBJ1-2; D may be TRBD1 (5 bases). The specimen was PBMCs, mostly from graft donor cells, collected 360 days after TCRalphabeta/CD19-depleted stem cell transplant. Here the CDR3 DNA reads TGTGCCAGCAGTCCTCGGGACTCTAACTATGGCTACACCTTC. It specifies CASSPRDSNYGYTF.